Sequencing of this T cell receptor beta chain was carried out in a study of radiation and T cells in renal cell carcinoma. Treatment indicated: 15 Gy SBRT to primary tumor, nephrectomy 4 weeks later. Nephrectomy followed 15 Gy stereotactic body radiation by 4 weeks. CDR1 is SQVTM and CDR2 is ANQGSEA in the germline V gene. V lost 7 bases, J lost 2 bases, and 6 bases stayed unmatched. The CDR3 runs to 14 residues. Assay used: immunoSEQ multiplex PCR; TCRdb lists only in-frame clones, some missing. The sample shows around 13,000 clones, around 30% of them seen only once. Here the sequenced sample was tumor tissue, taken from a patient whose treatment included radiotherapy and nephrectomy. The genes are TRBV29-1 and TRBJ2-3, with TRBD2 identical over 10 bases. The sequence came from a man between 60 and 75 years old with renal cell carcinoma. The CDR3 DNA follows: TGCAGCGCCGGACTAGCGGACTACACAGATACGCAGTATTTT. It is translated as CSAGLADYTDTQYF.